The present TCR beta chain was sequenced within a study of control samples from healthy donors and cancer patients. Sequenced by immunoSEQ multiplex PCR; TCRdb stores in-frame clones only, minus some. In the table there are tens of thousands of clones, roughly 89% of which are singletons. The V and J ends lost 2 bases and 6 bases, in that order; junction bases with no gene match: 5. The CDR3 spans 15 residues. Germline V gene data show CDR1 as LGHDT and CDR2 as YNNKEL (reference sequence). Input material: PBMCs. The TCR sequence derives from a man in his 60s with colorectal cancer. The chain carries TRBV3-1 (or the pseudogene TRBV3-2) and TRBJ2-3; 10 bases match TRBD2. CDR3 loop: CASSQQRGGLDTQYF. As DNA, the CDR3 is TGTGCCAGCAGCCAACAGCGGGGGGGCCTTGATACGCAGTATTTT.